One and the same sample provided the 17 T cell receptor beta chains below, sequenced in a study of cytomegalovirus exposure and HLA in healthy donors. Profiled with immunoSEQ multiplex PCR; TCRdb holds only in-frame clones, not every one. Of some 150,000 clones detected, roughly 87% appear once; the ten largest clones hold roughly 4.3%. The sequenced material came from PBMCs. These receptors were obtained from a man in his late teens or twenties in good health and CMV-seropositive.

The genes are TRBV19 and TRBJ2-5; 7 bases fit TRBD2. The ends lost 9 bases at V and 4 bases at J; junction bases unmatched: 8. The CDR3 extends over 13 amino acids. Germline assignment: CDR1 LNHDA and CDR2 SQIVND (reference sequence). The CDR3 nucleotides are TGTGCCAGCCGGACTAGAAAGAGAGAGACCCAGTACTTC. This translates into CASRTRKRETQYF.

CDR3 in amino acids: CASRTGKGNYGYTF. In DNA form, the CDR3 reads TGTGCCAGCAGGACCGGGAAAGGGAACTATGGCTACACCTTC. The gene calls are TRBV2 and TRBJ1-2; no firm D call. Trimming cost V 6 bases and J 2 bases, with 13 bases left between them. CDR3 length equals 14 residues. Germline loops: CDR1 SNHLY, CDR2 FYNNEI.

CDR3 in DNA: TGTGCCAGCAGCCACTACAGGGACGCTGAAGCTTTCTTT. It translates to CASSHYRDAEAFF. The chain carries TRBV14 and TRBJ1-1; D perhaps matches TRBD1 (6 bases). The CDR3 runs to 13 residues. The V gene lost 3 bases and the J gene lost 6 bases, with 11 bases spanning the gap. The germline gives CDR1 SGHDN, CDR2 FVKESK.

The chain uses TRBV27 and TRBJ2-7; D unclear. Germline V gives CDR1 MNHEY, CDR2 SMNVEV (reference sequence). The V end lost 1 base, the J end lost 4 bases, and 11 bases lay between the germline ends. This CDR3 contains 14 residues. The CDR3 region has the DNA TGTGCCAGCAGTTTATATGACAAGAAATACGAGCAGTACTTC. Its translation: CASSLYDKKYEQYF.

This clone was counted once. The chain links TRBV7-8 to TRBJ1-3; D is uncertain. Germline CDR1 is SGHVS and CDR2 is FQNEAQ. The CDR3 sequence is 16 residues long. V was cut by 4 bases and J by 0 bases, with 13 bases left in between. The CDR3 nucleotides read TGTGCCAGCAGCTCCACCAGAACAGTCTCTGGAAACACCATATATTTT. Its protein is CASSSTRTVSGNTIYF.

The chain couples TRBV5-1 to TRBJ2-5, with 10 positions matching TRBD1. The CDR3 covers 14 residues. Germline CDR1 SGHRS, CDR2 YFSETQ. J gave up 3 bases and V 2 bases, and 1 base lay outside the gene matches. CDR3 DNA: TGCGCCAGCAGCTTCGGACAGGGGGAAGAGACCCAGTACTTC. Translation gives CASSFGQGEETQYF.

J is TRBJ2-3 and V is TRBV5-1, with 7 bases identical to TRBD1. This CDR3 is 16 amino acids long. CDR1 and CDR2 (germline): SGHRS, YFSETQ. V shed 0 bases and J 1 base; nucleotides not matched to a gene: 5. This CDR3 reads CASSLEIDRGTDTQYF. The CDR3 DNA reads TGCGCCAGCAGCTTGGAGATCGACAGGGGCACAGATACGCAGTATTTT.

This sequence joins TRBV30 and TRBJ1-5; 8 bases line up with TRBD1. CDR1 is GTSNPN, CDR2 SVGIG, per germline (reference sequence). CDR3 length equals 14 residues. Trimming removed 2 bases from V and 9 bases from J; junction bases left unmatched: 9. The CDR3 region is CAWSRRQGAGPQHF. CDR3 nucleotides: TGTGCCTGGAGTAGACGGCAGGGGGCAGGGCCCCAGCATTTT.

The chain links TRBV5-6 to TRBJ1-5, with 8 bases lining up with TRBD1. The CDR3 runs to 13 residues. Germline CDR1 SGHDT, CDR2 YYEEEE. J gave up 6 bases and V 4 bases, and 3 bases lay outside the gene matches. CDR3 protein: CASSKTGGQPQHF. The CDR3 nucleotides are TGTGCCAGCAGCAAAACAGGGGGTCAGCCCCAGCATTTT.

V and J are TRBV11-2 and TRBJ2-7; 9 bases map to TRBD2. CDR1 is SGHAT, CDR2 FQNNGV, per germline. This CDR3 spans 16 amino acids. With V trimmed by 0 bases and J by 2 bases, 5 bases remained unmatched. For the CDR3, the DNA is TGTGCCAGCAGCTTAGAGTTCGCTAGCGGGGCCTACGAGCAGTACTTC. This encodes CASSLEFASGAYEQYF.

The V call is TRBV7-9, the J call TRBJ1-4, with D possibly matching TRBD1 (6 bases). This CDR3 has 12 amino acids. V lost 4 bases and J lost 10, with 10 bases in between. In germline, CDR1 is SEHNR, CDR2 FQNEAQ (reference sequence). CDR3 coding DNA: TGTGCCAGCAGCTCAAGCAGGGGAAAACTGTTTTTT. Translating gives CASSSSRGKLFF.

Worth noting for this clone: Different DNA sequences within this sample yield the same CDR3. V is TRBV5-1 and J is TRBJ1-5; 9 nucleotides line up with TRBD1. The CDR3 contains 15 residues. J lost 1 base, V lost 4 bases, and 3 bases had no gene match. Germline loops: CDR1 SGHRS, CDR2 YFSETQ. The CDR3: CASSLGQGSNQPQHF. In nucleotides, the CDR3 is TGCGCCAGCAGCCTCGGACAGGGGAGCAATCAGCCCCAGCATTTT.

The chain is built from TRBV12-5 and TRBJ2-4; tentatively, D is TRBD1 (5 bases). V lost 2 bases and J lost 7, with 12 bases in between. CDR1 is LGHNT, CDR2 FRNRAP, per germline. This CDR3 is 14 amino acids long. In nucleotides, the CDR3 is TGTGCTAGTGGTTTGAGCCGACAGAGGAACATTCAGTACTTC. This gives the protein CASGLSRQRNIQYF.

This rearrangement joins TRBV5-1 to TRBJ2-7; TRBD2 aligns across 11 bases. This CDR3 spans 17 amino acids. Germline CDR1 reads SGHRS; CDR2 reads YFSETQ. The V segment lost 4 bases and the J segment 4 bases; nucleotides outside the gene matches: 13. The CDR3 protein is CASSRGSLAGGAYEQYF. CDR3 DNA sequence: TGCGCCAGCAGCAGGGGGTCCTTAGCGGGAGGGGCGTACGAGCAGTACTTC. Full variable domain (remainder filled in from reference TRBV5-1 and TRBJ2-7): KAGVTQTPRYLIKTRGQQVTLSCSPISGHRSVSWYQQTPGQGLQFLFEYFSETQRNKGNFPGRFSGRQFSNSRSEMNVSTLELGDSALYLCASSRGSLAGGAYEQYFGPGTRLTVT.

The chain recombines TRBV6-1 with TRBJ1-3; weak D call: TRBD1 (6 bases). The CDR3 consists of 14 residues. Germline loops: CDR1 MNHNS, CDR2 SASEGT. V was trimmed by 3 bases and J by 4 bases, leaving 10 bases between them. The CDR3 nucleotides read TGTGCCAGCAGTGACACAGGGTGGGGAAACACCATATATTTT. Protein: CASSDTGWGNTIYF.

This chain uses TRBV5-1 with TRBJ1-1; 7 positions agree with TRBD1. The germline CDR1 and CDR2 sequences are SGHRS and YFSETQ. The CDR3 runs to 13 residues. The V and J ends lost 0 bases and 7 bases, in that order; junction bases with no gene match: 3. The CDR3 bases are TGCGCCAGCAGCTTGGAGACAGGGCTTGAAGCTTTCTTT. Its protein is CASSLETGLEAFF.

The J gene is TRBJ1-1, the V gene TRBV6-1; D is unresolved. The CDR3 is 9 residues long. The germline CDR1 and CDR2 sequences are MNHNS and SASEGT. Trimming took off 5 bases at V and 13 bases at J, with 8 bases between the two ends. CDR3 sequence: CASSIRGFF. The DNA for the CDR3 is TGTGCCAGCAGTATTCGGGGTTTCTTT.